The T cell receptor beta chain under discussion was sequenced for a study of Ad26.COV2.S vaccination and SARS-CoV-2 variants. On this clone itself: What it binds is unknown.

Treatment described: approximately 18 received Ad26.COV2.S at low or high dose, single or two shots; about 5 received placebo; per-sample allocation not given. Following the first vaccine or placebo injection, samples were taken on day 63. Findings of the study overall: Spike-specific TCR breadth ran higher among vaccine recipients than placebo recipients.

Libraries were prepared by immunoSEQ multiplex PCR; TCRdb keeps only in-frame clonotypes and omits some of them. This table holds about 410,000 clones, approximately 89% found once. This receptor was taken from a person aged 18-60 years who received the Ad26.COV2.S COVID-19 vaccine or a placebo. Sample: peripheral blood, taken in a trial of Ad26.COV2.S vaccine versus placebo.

CDR3 amino acids: CAISEGKGLAGGRGETQYF. Here the CDR3 DNA reads TGTGCCATCAGTGAGGGGAAGGGACTAGCGGGAGGCCGGGGGGAGACCCAGTACTTC. The chain combines TRBV10-3 with TRBJ2-5, with TRBD2 matching over 15 bases. V lost 2 bases and J lost 5; bases outside the gene matches: 12. Germline CDR1 is ENHRY and CDR2 is SYGVKD. The CDR3 runs 19 residues.